This T cell receptor beta chain derives from a study of blood T cell repertoires in COVID-19. CDR3 length equals 14 residues. After removal of 4 bases from V and 10 bases from J, the junction contained 8 bases not matched to a gene. Per germline, CDR1 MNHEY and CDR2 SMNVEV (reference sequence). Data came from immunoSEQ multiplex PCR; TCRdb stores just in-frame clones and leaves some out. The repertoire holds about 190,000 clones, roughly four fifths seen once, with about 4.8% in the top ten. The gene calls are TRBV27 and TRBJ2-1; 9 bases align to TRBD2. Input material: peripheral blood. The clonotype comes from a woman aged 25 to 39 with acute or convalescent COVID-19. CDR3 DNA: TGTGCCAGCAGTTCTTGGACTAGCGCCGGAGAGCAGTTCTTC. Translating it yields CASSSWTSAGEQFF.